This T cell receptor (beta chain) emerged from a study of response to subunit inactivated influenza vaccine. CDR1 and CDR2 from the germline V gene are MGHRA and YSYEKL. The ends lost 1 base at V and 2 bases at J; junction bases unmatched: 10. CDR3 length equals 18 residues. This clonotype was observed at least ten times. TCRdb independently ran MiXCR on the RT-PCR reads; one entry per CDR3 protein. Among roughly 630,000 distinct CDR3 sequences listed, about 15% were seen once. The chain joins TRBV4-1 to TRBJ2-7; 11 positions agree with TRBD2. The sample here was PBMCs from blood, taken 14 to 15 days before vaccination. The sequence derives from a man aged 45-60 years who received an inactivated influenza vaccine. In nucleotides, the CDR3 is TGCGCCAGCAGCCAAGCCCCCACTAGCGGGAGCTTCACCTACGAGCAGTACTTC. Its translation is CASSQAPTSGSFTYEQYF.